This TCR beta chain was identified during a study of blood T cell repertoires in COVID-19 (dated by TCRdb to about 2020). About the study as a whole: Samples from collaborators originated in the United States, Italy and Spain and spanned both the acute and convalescent phases of COVID-19. The samples were drawn from the first 160 participants of the ongoing ImmuneRACE study and from roughly 1,300 subjects provided by 6 global collaborators. The prospective study material was composed of cDNA or gDNA derived from T cells, B-cell-depleted T cells, or PBMCs. Where available, HLA class I and class II types were taken from metadata supplied by the sample provider and were not determined by assay-based typing. The repertoires were released in a freely available public database meant as a resource for research on the immune response to SARS-CoV-2. A de-identified subject ID, COVID-19 status, age in years and sex were almost always included in the sample metadata. The dataset comprised deeply sampled blood TCRbeta repertoires from subjects exposed to, actively infected with, or recovered from COVID-19.

Study-wide conclusions, independent of this receptor: How much clinical and demographic metadata was included differed by source and by participant, and the metadata was provided uncurated.

In Seattle, one collaborating source enrolled patients while the infection was active and tracked those patients longitudinally over the course of disease. The collaborating institutions used their own protocols to collect whole blood in K2EDTA tubes. Collaborator samples were shipped for TCRbeta analysis as frozen whole blood, isolated PBMCs, or DNA extracted from either sample type. The immunoSEQ Assay, a bias-controlled multiplex PCR, was used to amplify TCRbeta CDR3 regions from genomic DNA. The published analysis was carried out like this. The number of nucleated cells in each sample was estimated by amplification of reference gene primers within the assay. To quantify the absolute abundance of each unique TCRbeta CDR3 rearrangement, sequence reads were collapsed and filtered. For each sample, productive Simpson clonality was calculated by taking the square root of Simpson's diversity index across productive rearrangements. TCRdb obtained this table from immuneACCESS and retained in-frame rearrangements with V and J assigned. These tables miss some clones; where compared with another copy, unresolved V genes account for less than half of the shortfall, and the remainder is unexplained. D and trimming come from the DNA, and the V and J calls and clone size come from that table. This sample holds roughly 440,000 clones; 88% were observed only once. The ten most abundant clones make up roughly 12% of the sample.

Worth noting for this clone: No cognate antigen has been identified for it. Base qualities are not provided; no much larger clone lies one nucleotide away.

Sample: peripheral blood. This receptor was obtained from a woman aged 50 to 60 with COVID-19, enrolled during active disease.

The DNA sequence reads TGTGCCAGCAGCCAAGATGCGACAGGGGAAAATGGCTACACCTTC. This encodes CASSQDATGENGYTF. The chain was built from TRBV3-1 (or the pseudogene TRBV3-2) and TRBJ1-2; 8 junctional bases match TRBD1. V is cut back by 0 bases and J by 6 bases, with 6 bases in the junction unmatched. CDR1 and CDR2 are read off the germline V gene (reference sequence) as LGHDT and YNNKEL. From cysteine to phenylalanine, the CDR3 is 15 amino acids long. Only CDR3 DNA is held: 45 bases, read in frame from base 1.